Given below is one T cell receptor (beta chain) in context. Its cognate antigen is unknown. A much larger clone lies one base from this, so it may be a read error. This record comes from a study of identical twins. Study observations and caveats: Monozygotic twins shared more out-of-frame TCR alpha than recombination models predicted. Among out-of-frame alpha sequences shared by twins, low generation probability occurred in excess. Excess sharing by twins proved weaker in beta out-of-frame sequences.

The V end was cut by 3 bases, the J end by 5 bases, with 10 bases between. This CDR3 spans 13 amino acids. TCRdb reanalysed the 5' RACE reads using MiXCR and keeps one entry per CDR3 protein. The sample includes some 1,700,000 distinct CDR3 sequences, about 32% of them seen just once. The specimen was cord blood. This TCR came from a newborn girl in good health. The genes are TRBV12-3 or TRBV12-4 and TRBJ2-5; D not resolved. The CDR3 loop is CASSLRRSETQYF. CDR3 in DNA: TGTGCCAGCAGTTTGCGCAGGAGTGAGACCCAGTACTTC.